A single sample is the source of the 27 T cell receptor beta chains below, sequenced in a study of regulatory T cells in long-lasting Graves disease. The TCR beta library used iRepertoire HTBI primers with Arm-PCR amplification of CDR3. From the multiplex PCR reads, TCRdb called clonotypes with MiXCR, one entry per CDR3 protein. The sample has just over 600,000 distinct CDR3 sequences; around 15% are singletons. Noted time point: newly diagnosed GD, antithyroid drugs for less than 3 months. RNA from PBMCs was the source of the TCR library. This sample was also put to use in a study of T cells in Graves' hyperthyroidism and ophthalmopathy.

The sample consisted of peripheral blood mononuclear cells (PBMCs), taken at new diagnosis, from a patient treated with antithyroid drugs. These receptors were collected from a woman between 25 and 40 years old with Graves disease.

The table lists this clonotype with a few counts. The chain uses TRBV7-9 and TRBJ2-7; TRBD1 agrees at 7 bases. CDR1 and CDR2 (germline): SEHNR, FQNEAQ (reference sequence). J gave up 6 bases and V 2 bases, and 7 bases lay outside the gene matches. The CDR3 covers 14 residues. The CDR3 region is CASSLSTGASEQYF. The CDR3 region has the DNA TGTGCCAGCAGCTTATCCACAGGGGCCTCCGAGCAGTACTTC.

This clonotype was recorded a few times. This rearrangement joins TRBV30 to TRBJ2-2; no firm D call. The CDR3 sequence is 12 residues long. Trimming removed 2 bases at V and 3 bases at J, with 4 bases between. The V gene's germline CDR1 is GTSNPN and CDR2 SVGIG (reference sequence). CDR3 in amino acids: CAWSLHTGELFF. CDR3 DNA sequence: TGTGCCTGGAGTCTTCACACCGGGGAGCTGTTTTTT.

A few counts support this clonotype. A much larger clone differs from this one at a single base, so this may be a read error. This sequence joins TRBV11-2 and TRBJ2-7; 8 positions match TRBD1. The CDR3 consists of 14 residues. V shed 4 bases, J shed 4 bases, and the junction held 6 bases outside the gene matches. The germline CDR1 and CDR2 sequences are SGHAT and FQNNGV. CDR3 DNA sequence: TGTGCCAGCAGCTCAAACAGGGGGGAGTACGAGCAGTACTTC. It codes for CASSSNRGEYEQYF.

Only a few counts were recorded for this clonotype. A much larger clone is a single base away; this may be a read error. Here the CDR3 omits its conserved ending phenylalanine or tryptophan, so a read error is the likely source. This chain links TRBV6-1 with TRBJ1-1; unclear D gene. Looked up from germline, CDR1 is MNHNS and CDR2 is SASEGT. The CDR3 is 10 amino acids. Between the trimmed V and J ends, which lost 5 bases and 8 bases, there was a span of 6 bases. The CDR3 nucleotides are TGTGCCAGCAGTCACAGAGAAGCTTTCTCT. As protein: CASSHREAFS.

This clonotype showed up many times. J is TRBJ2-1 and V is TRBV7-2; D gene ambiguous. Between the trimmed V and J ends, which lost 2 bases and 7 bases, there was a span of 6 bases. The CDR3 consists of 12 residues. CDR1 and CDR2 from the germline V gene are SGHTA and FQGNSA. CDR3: CASSLNRNEQFF. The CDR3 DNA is TGTGCCAGCAGCTTAAACCGGAATGAGCAGTTCTTC.

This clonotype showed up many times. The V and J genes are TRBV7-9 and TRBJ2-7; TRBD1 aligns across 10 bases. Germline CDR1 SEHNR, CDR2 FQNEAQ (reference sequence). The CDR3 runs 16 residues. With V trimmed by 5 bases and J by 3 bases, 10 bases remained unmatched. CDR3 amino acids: CASSMAMGTGVYEQYF. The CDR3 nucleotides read TGTGCCAGCAGCATGGCGATGGGGACAGGGGTCTACGAGCAGTACTTC.

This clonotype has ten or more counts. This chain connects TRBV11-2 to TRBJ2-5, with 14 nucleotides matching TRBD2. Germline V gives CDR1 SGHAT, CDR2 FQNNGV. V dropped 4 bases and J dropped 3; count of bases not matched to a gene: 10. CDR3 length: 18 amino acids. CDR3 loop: CASSSRLAGGDRKETQYF. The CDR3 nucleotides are TGTGCCAGCAGCTCGAGACTAGCGGGAGGGGATCGAAAAGAGACCCAGTACTTC.

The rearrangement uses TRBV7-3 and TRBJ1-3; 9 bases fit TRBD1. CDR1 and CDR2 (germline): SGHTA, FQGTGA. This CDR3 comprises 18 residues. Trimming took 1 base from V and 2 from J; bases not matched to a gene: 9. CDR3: CASSLNPPGTGTGNTIYF. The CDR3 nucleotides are TGTGCCAGCAGCTTAAACCCCCCGGGGACAGGGACTGGAAACACCATATATTTT. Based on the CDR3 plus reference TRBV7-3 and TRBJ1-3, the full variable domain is GAGVSQTPSNKVTEKGKYVELRCDPISGHTALYWYRQSLGQGPEFLIYFQGTGAADDSGLPNDRFFAVRPEGSVSTLKIQRTERGDSAVYLCASSLNPPGTGTGNTIYFGEGSWLTVV.

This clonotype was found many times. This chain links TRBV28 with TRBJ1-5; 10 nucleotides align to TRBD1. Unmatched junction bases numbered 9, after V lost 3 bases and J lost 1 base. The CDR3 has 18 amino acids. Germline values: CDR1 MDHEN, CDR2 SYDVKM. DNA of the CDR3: TGTGCCAGCAGTTTTGACCCTCGGGACAGGGGCAGCAATCAGCCCCAGCATTTT. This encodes CASSFDPRDRGSNQPQHF.

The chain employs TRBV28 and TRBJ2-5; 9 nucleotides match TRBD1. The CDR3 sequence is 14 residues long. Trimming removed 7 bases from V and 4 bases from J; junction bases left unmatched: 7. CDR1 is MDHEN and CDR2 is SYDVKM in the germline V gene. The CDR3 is CASKGQGMGETQYF. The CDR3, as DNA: TGTGCCAGCAAGGGACAGGGTATGGGAGAGACCCAGTACTTC.

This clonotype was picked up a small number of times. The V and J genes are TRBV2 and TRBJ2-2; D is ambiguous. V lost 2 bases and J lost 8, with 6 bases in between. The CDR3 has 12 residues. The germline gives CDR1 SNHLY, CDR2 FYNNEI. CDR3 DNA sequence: TGTGCCAGCAGTGAATTAGGGGGGGAGCTGTTTTTT. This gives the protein CASSELGGELFF.

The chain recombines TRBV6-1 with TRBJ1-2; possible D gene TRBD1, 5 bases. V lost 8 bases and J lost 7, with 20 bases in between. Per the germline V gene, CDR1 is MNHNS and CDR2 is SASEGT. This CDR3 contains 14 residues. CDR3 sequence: CASWSPGGVLGYTF. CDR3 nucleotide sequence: TGTGCCAGCTGGTCCCCGGGAGGGGTACTTGGCTACACCTTC.

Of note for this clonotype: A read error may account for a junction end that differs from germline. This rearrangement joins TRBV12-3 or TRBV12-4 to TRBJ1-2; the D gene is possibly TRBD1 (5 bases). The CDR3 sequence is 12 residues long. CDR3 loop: CASRRGDYSYTF. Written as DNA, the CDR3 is TGTGCCAGCAGGCGAGGGGACTATAGCTACACCTTC.

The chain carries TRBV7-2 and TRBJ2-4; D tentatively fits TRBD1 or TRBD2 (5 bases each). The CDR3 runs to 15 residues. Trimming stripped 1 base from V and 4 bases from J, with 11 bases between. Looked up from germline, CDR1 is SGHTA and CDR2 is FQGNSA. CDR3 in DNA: TGTGCCAGCAGCTTAGTCGGGACGGGAAAAAACATTCAGTACTTC. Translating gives CASSLVGTGKNIQYF.

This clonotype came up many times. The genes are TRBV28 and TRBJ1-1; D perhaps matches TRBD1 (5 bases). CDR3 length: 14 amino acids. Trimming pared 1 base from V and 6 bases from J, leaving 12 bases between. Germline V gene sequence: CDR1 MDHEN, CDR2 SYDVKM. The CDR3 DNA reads TGTGCCAGCAGTTTATTAGACAGACCCCCTGAAGCTTTCTTT. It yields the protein CASSLLDRPPEAFF.

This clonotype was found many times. The chain's CDR3 is CASSRDMGAGELFF. The CDR3 DNA follows: TGTGCCAGCAGTAGGGACATGGGCGCCGGGGAGCTGTTTTTT. The chain recombines TRBV6-1 with TRBJ2-2, with a weak D call TRBD1 (6 bases). The CDR3 extends over 14 amino acids. The germline V gene has CDR1 MNHNS and CDR2 SASEGT. Trimming removed 5 bases from V and 6 bases from J, with 13 bases in between.

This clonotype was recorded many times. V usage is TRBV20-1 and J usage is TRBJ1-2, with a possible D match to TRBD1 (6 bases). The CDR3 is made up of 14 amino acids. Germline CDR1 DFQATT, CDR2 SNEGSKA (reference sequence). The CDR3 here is CRVSDRSFNYGYTF. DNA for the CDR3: TGCAGGGTTTCGGACAGATCCTTTAACTATGGCTACACCTTC.

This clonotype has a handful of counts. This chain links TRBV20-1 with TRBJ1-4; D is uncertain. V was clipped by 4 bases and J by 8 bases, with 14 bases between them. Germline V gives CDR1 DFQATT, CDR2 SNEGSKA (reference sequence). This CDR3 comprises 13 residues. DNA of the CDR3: TGCAGTGCTACTAACATCTGGGGAGAAAAACTGTTTTTT. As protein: CSATNIWGEKLFF.

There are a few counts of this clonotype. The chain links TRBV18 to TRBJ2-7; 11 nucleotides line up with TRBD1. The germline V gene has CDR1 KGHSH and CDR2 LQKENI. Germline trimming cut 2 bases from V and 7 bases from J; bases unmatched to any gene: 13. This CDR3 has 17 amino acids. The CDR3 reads CASSPSAGQGDPREQYF. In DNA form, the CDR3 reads TGTGCCAGCTCACCATCGGCGGGACAGGGGGACCCCCGGGAGCAGTACTTC.

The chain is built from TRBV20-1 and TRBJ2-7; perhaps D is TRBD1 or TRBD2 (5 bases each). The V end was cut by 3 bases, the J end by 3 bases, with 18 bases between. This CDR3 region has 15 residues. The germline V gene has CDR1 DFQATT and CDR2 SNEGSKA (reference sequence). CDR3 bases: TGCAGTGCTAGTGGTGTGAGGGGCCCCTACTACGAGCAGTACTTC. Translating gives CSASGVRGPYYEQYF.

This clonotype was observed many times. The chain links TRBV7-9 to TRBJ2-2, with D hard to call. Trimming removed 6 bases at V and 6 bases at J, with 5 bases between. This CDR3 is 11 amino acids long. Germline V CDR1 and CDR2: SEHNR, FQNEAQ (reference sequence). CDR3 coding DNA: TGTGCCAGCAGTGATCCCGGGGAGCTGTTTTTT. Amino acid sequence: CASSDPGELFF.

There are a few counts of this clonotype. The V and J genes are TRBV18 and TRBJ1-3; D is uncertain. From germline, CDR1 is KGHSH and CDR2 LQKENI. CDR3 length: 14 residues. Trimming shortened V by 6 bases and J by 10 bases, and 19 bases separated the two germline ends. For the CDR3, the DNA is TGTGCCAGCTCGGAACGACAAGCAGGCAAAACCATATATTTT. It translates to CASSERQAGKTIYF.

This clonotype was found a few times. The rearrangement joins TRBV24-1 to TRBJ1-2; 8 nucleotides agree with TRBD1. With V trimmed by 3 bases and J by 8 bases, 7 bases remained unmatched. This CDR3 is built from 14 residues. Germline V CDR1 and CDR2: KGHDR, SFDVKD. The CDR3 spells CATSDPTGGNGYTF. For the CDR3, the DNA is TGTGCCACCAGTGATCCTACAGGGGGAAACGGCTACACCTTC.

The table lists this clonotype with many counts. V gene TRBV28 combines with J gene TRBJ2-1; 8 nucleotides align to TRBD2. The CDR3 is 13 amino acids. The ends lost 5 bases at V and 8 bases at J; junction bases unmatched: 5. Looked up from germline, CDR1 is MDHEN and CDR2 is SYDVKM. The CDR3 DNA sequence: TGTGCCAGCAGTCTCCGGGAGGGGGATGAGCAGTTCTTC. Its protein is CASSLREGDEQFF.

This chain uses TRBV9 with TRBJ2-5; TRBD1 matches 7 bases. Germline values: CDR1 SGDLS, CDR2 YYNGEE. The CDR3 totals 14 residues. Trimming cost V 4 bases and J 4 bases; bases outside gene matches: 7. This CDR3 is CASSFSGTAETQYF. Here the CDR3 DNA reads TGTGCCAGCAGCTTCTCTGGGACAGCAGAGACCCAGTACTTC.

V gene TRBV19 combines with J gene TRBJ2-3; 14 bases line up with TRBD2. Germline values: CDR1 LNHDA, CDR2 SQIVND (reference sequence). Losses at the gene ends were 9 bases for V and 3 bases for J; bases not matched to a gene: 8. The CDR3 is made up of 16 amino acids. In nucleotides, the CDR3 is TGTGCCAGCTCAGGGGGACTAGCGGGAGCTACAGATACGCAGTATTTT. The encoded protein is CASSGGLAGATDTQYF.

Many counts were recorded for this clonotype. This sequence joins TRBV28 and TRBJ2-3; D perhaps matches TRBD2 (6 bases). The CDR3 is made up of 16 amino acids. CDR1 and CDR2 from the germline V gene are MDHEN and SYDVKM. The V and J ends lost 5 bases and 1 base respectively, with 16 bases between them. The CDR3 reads CASSPTAERGTDTQYF. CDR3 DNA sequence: TGTGCCAGCAGTCCCACCGCGGAGCGGGGCACAGATACGCAGTATTTT.